The sequence of this T cell receptor beta chain was determined in a study of control samples from healthy donors and cancer patients. The V gene's germline CDR1 is ENHRY and CDR2 SYGVKD. Trimming removed 2 bases from V and 8 bases from J; junction bases left unmatched: 4. There are 14 residues in the CDR3. Sequenced by immunoSEQ multiplex PCR; TCRdb stores in-frame clones only, minus some. This sample has about 120,000 clones; approximately 88% occur once, and the top ten carry approximately 39%. V is TRBV10-3 and J is TRBJ1-4; the match to TRBD1 covers 8 bases. Sequencing was carried out using blood. The receptor comes from a man aged 50 to 60 in good health. Written as DNA, the CDR3 is TGTGCCATCAGTGAGCCACGACAGGGGGAAAAACTGTTTTTT. It encodes CAISEPRQGEKLFF.